This passage covers 12 T cell receptor beta chains from one sample sequenced in a study of blood T cell repertoires in COVID-19 (dated by TCRdb to 2018 to 2021). To prepare the library, the immunoSEQ multiplex PCR assay was applied. The table comes from immuneACCESS by way of TCRdb, which keeps in-frame sequences with V and J called. Part of the clones is missing from these tables; in studies checked, under half for an unresolved V gene and the rest for unknown reasons. The sample contains 200,000 to 250,000 clones, 70% to 90% of them found a single time. The ten largest clonotypes hold around 4.8% of the sample. Sequences were obtained from peripheral blood. These receptors were collected from a woman aged 40 to 50 with acute or convalescent COVID-19.

V usage is TRBV2 and J usage is TRBJ1-5, with 11 nucleotides matching TRBD1. CDR1 SNHLY and CDR2 FYNNEI come from the germline V gene. V lost 7 bases to trimming and J lost 5 bases; unmatched junction nucleotides: 7. The CDR3 length is 15 residues. The chain's CDR3 is CASMGWTGGHQPQHF. The DNA for the CDR3 is TGTGCCAGCATGGGGTGGACAGGGGGCCATCAGCCCCAGCATTTT.

This rearrangement joins TRBV4-1 to TRBJ2-3, with 7 bases identical to TRBD1. This CDR3 spans 16 amino acids. Germline V gene lookup returns CDR1 MGHRA and CDR2 YSYEKL. After removal of 3 bases from V and 3 bases from J, the junction contained 9 bases not matched to a gene. The CDR3 sequence is CASSQSTGVWTDTQYF. The CDR3 DNA reads TGCGCCAGCAGCCAGTCCACAGGGGTTTGGACAGATACGCAGTATTTT.

The genes are TRBV29-1 and TRBJ1-2; 9 positions agree with TRBD1. This CDR3 contains 13 residues. Germline loops: CDR1 SQVTM, CDR2 ANQGSEA. With V trimmed by 5 bases and J by 2 bases, 3 bases remained unmatched. The CDR3 DNA follows: TGCAGCGTTTCCGGGACAGGGAACTATGGCTACACCTTC. It specifies CSVSGTGNYGYTF.

V and J are TRBV6-5 and TRBJ1-2; perhaps TRBD1 as D (6 bases). The CDR3 spans 12 residues. The germline gives CDR1 MNHEY, CDR2 SVGAGI. The germline V and J ends were trimmed by 11 bases and 4 bases, with 14 bases remaining between them. The CDR3 here is CAERGGGYGYTF. CDR3 DNA: TGTGCCGAGAGGGGGGGCGGCTATGGCTACACCTTC.

The chain employs TRBV5-5 and TRBJ2-1; TRBD2 aligns across 10 bases. From germline, CDR1 is SGHKS and CDR2 YYEKEE (reference sequence). V gave up 3 bases and J gave up 0 bases; unmatched junction bases: 9. The CDR3 sequence is 18 residues long. The CDR3 bases are TGTGCCAGCAGCTCCCGAACACTAGCGGGGAGCTCCTACAATGAGCAGTTCTTC. It is translated as CASSSRTLAGSSYNEQFF.

The rearrangement links TRBV4-1 to TRBJ1-2, with D maybe TRBD1 (5 bases). The CDR3 sequence is 14 residues long. The V gene's germline CDR1 is MGHRA and CDR2 YSYEKL. V gave up 3 bases and J gave up 4 bases, with 12 bases separating them. Here the CDR3 reads CASSQANQGYGYTF. The CDR3 nucleotides read TGCGCCAGCAGCCAGGCCAACCAGGGCTATGGCTACACCTTC.

This rearrangement joins TRBV7-9 to TRBJ1-1, with D possibly TRBD1 on 6 matching bases. V was clipped by 1 base and J by 3 bases, with 18 bases between them. This CDR3 region has 17 residues. In germline, CDR1 is SEHNR, CDR2 FQNEAQ (reference sequence). The CDR3 reads CASSLVGDTGKDTEAFF. Written as DNA, the CDR3 is TGTGCCAGCAGCTTAGTAGGGGATACAGGGAAGGACACTGAAGCTTTCTTT.

The chain has TRBV30 and TRBJ1-4; D possibly corresponds to TRBD1 (6 bases). Looked up from germline, CDR1 is GTSNPN and CDR2 is SVGIG (reference sequence). V lost 5 bases, J lost 6 bases, and 16 bases lay in between. CDR3 length: 14 residues. The CDR3 region is CAWGVRGLYEKLFF. As DNA, the CDR3 is TGTGCCTGGGGGGTCAGGGGCTTATATGAAAAACTGTTTTTT. The complete variable domain, with remaining parts taken from reference TRBV30 and TRBJ1-4, reads SQTIHQWPATLVQPVGSPLSLECTVEGTSNPNLYWYRQAAGRGLQLLFYSVGIGQISSEVPQNLSASRPQDRQFILSSKKLLLSDSGFYLCAWGVRGLYEKLFFGSGTQLSVL.

The chain joins TRBV30 to TRBJ2-3, with TRBD2 matching 7 bases. V dropped 0 bases and J dropped 5; count of bases not matched to a gene: 8. Germline CDR1 and CDR2: GTSNPN and SVGIG (reference sequence). The CDR3 has 15 amino acids. CDR3 nucleotides: TGTGCCTGGAGTGTACCTCTGGGGGGGGAAGATACGCAGTATTTT. This translates into CAWSVPLGGEDTQYF.

V is TRBV6-6 and J is TRBJ1-2, with 8 bases matching TRBD1. With V trimmed by 4 bases and J by 6 bases, 4 bases remained unmatched. The CDR3 length is 13 residues. The germline CDR1 and CDR2 sequences are MNHNY and SVGAGI (reference sequence). CDR3: CASSWTGRDGYTF. The CDR3 DNA sequence: TGTGCCAGCAGTTGGACAGGGAGAGATGGCTACACCTTC.

The chain has TRBV28 and TRBJ1-1, with D possibly being TRBD1 (5 bases). Germline CDR1 and CDR2: MDHEN and SYDVKM. V lost 11 bases and J lost 3, with 16 bases in between. The CDR3 spans 13 residues. The CDR3 reads CASSPGLHTEAFF. The CDR3 nucleotides read TGTGCCTCCTCGCCGGGACTCCACACTGAAGCTTTCTTT.

V and J are TRBV7-9 and TRBJ2-2; possible D gene TRBD1, 5 bases. The V gene's germline CDR1 is SEHNR and CDR2 FQNEAQ (reference sequence). The V end was cut by 10 bases, the J end by 4 bases, with 13 bases between. The length of the CDR3 is 13 residues. CDR3 sequence reads: CAKQTVSTGELFF. DNA of the CDR3: TGTGCCAAACAGACAGTTTCCACCGGGGAGCTGTTTTTT.